One sample yielded the 28 T cell receptor beta chains listed below, sequenced in a study of blood T cell repertoires in COVID-19. Generated by immunoSEQ multiplex PCR, the TCRdb table keeps only in-frame clones and is missing some. The sample lists 150,000 to 200,000 clones, around 87% seen once, with about an eighth in the top ten. Source material: peripheral blood. The source of these receptors is a woman aged 65 to 85 with COVID-19, enrolled during active disease.

This rearrangement joins TRBV5-6 to TRBJ2-5; 8 nucleotides align to TRBD1. Germline lookup yields CDR1 SGHDT and CDR2 YYEEEE. V shed 3 bases, J shed 5 bases, and the junction held 12 bases outside the gene matches. This CDR3 has 16 amino acids. CDR3 residues: CASSSIRQGRWETQYF. CDR3 DNA sequence: TGTGCCAGCAGCTCAATTCGACAGGGGCGATGGGAGACCCAGTACTTC.

The chain employs TRBV28 and TRBJ1-1; 7 bases are a match to TRBD1. The CDR3 consists of 14 residues. In germline, CDR1 is MDHEN, CDR2 SYDVKM. V was pared by 5 bases and J by 4 bases, with 7 bases of the junction left unmatched. CDR3: CASSIPQGVTEAFF. The CDR3 region has the DNA TGTGCCAGCAGTATCCCGCAGGGGGTCACTGAAGCTTTCTTT.

The gene calls are TRBV30 and TRBJ1-1; TRBD1 aligns across 8 bases. V gave up 3 bases and J gave up 4 bases; unmatched junction bases: 7. This CDR3 has 14 residues. The V gene's germline CDR1 is GTSNPN and CDR2 SVGIG (reference sequence). CDR3 DNA: TGTGCCTGGAGCGAATTAACAGGGGGCACTGAAGCTTTCTTT. It codes for CAWSELTGGTEAFF.

The V and J genes are TRBV19 and TRBJ1-2, with TRBD1 matching over 7 bases. The CDR3 is 13 amino acids. Trimming cost V 5 bases and J 3 bases; bases outside gene matches: 3. CDR1 and CDR2 from the germline V gene are LNHDA and SQIVND (reference sequence). The CDR3 reads CASSPTGYYGYTF. In DNA form, the CDR3 reads TGTGCCAGTAGTCCGACAGGGTACTATGGCTACACCTTC.

The rearrangement links TRBV2 to TRBJ1-2; 7 bases match TRBD1. The CDR3 consists of 13 residues. V lost 4 bases to trimming and J lost 2 bases; unmatched junction nucleotides: 1. Germline loops: CDR1 SNHLY, CDR2 FYNNEI. For the CDR3, the DNA is TGTGCCAGCAGTGTGACAGGGAACTATGGCTACACCTTC. Residues: CASSVTGNYGYTF.

On this clone: Its ends do not fully match the called genes, so a read error is possible. As DNA, the CDR3 is TGTGCCAGCAGCCTAACTTACGAGGAATACAATGAGCAGTTCTTC. This sequence encodes CASSLTYEEYNEQFF. The J gene is TRBJ2-1, the V gene TRBV7-3; D unresolved. Germline V gene lookup returns CDR1 SGHTA and CDR2 FQGTGA. This CDR3 region has 15 residues.

The chain uses TRBV20-1 and TRBJ2-5; TRBD1 matches 7 bases. CDR1 is DFQATT, CDR2 SNEGSKA, per germline (reference sequence). Unmatched junction bases numbered 1, after V lost 3 bases and J lost 3 bases. The CDR3 totals 12 residues. Here the CDR3 DNA reads TGCAGTGCTAGTACAGGGGAAGAGACCCAGTACTTC. This gives the protein CSASTGEETQYF.

V usage is TRBV11-2 and J usage is TRBJ2-7; D is ambiguous. The length of the CDR3 is 11 residues. Germline assignment: CDR1 SGHAT and CDR2 FQNNGV. Between the trimmed V and J ends, which lost 5 bases and 3 bases, there was a span of 5 bases. The CDR3 bases are TGTGCCAGCAGCCCCCACTACGAGCAGTACTTC. It yields the protein CASSPHYEQYF.

The chain has TRBV6-5 and TRBJ1-2, with 8 positions matching TRBD1. The CDR3 is 13 amino acids. V lost 5 bases and J lost 4; bases outside the gene matches: 3. Per the germline V gene, CDR1 is MNHEY and CDR2 is SVGAGI. The CDR3 region has the DNA TGTGCCAGCAGTACAGGACAGGGCTATGGCTACACCTTC. Its protein product is CASSTGQGYGYTF.

This sequence joins TRBV4-3 and TRBJ2-7, with TRBD1 as a possible D gene (5 bases). V gave up 0 bases and J gave up 3 bases, with 12 bases separating them. Germline V gives CDR1 LGHNA, CDR2 YSLEER. The CDR3 is 15 residues long. The CDR3 loop reads CASSQDRQSIYEQYF. CDR3 nucleotides: TGCGCCAGCAGCCAAGATAGACAGTCAATCTACGAGCAGTACTTC.

The genes are TRBV18 and TRBJ2-3, with D possibly TRBD2 on 5 matching bases. V lost 4 bases and J 4 bases, leaving 15 bases between the germline ends. This CDR3 region has 15 residues. Per germline, CDR1 KGHSH and CDR2 LQKENI. The CDR3, as DNA: TGTGCCAGCTCACTTTCCGGGAATCGTGCAGATACGCAGTATTTT. This sequence encodes CASSLSGNRADTQYF.

The V and J genes are TRBV7-9 and TRBJ2-2; 7 positions match TRBD1. Germline lookup yields CDR1 SEHNR and CDR2 FQNEAQ (reference sequence). The CDR3 runs 14 residues. The J segment lost 7 bases and the V segment lost 5 bases, leaving 7 bases of the junction unmatched. The CDR3 is CASSLYNRGGELFF. As DNA, the CDR3 is TGTGCCAGCAGCCTATACAACAGGGGCGGGGAGCTGTTTTTT.

This clone was recorded only once. The chain carries TRBV24-1 and TRBJ2-1; 10 bases map to TRBD1. The CDR3 runs to 16 residues. Trimming cost V 3 bases and J 7 bases; bases outside gene matches: 8. CDR1 is KGHDR, CDR2 SFDVKD, per germline. The CDR3 protein is CATSDPTGGAWNEQFF. CDR3 sequence (DNA): TGTGCCACCAGTGATCCGACAGGGGGCGCGTGGAATGAGCAGTTCTTC.

The rearrangement joins TRBV10-3 to TRBJ1-2; 12 bases align to TRBD1. Germline trimming cut 8 bases from V and 9 bases from J; bases unmatched to any gene: 7. This CDR3 region has 13 residues. Looked up from germline, CDR1 is ENHRY and CDR2 is SYGVKD. The CDR3 region is CAIGGQGAFSYTF. CDR3 DNA sequence: TGTGCCATCGGGGGACAGGGGGCGTTTAGCTACACCTTC.

The count of this clone is one. The chain has TRBV9 and TRBJ2-3, with 7 positions matching TRBD2. The length of the CDR3 is 14 residues. Looked up from germline, CDR1 is SGDLS and CDR2 is YYNGEE. V lost 4 bases and J lost 6; bases outside the gene matches: 8. DNA of the CDR3: TGTGCCAGCAGCCCGCGAGCGGGGATCGATACGCAGTATTTT. Its protein is CASSPRAGIDTQYF.

This chain links TRBV24-1 with TRBJ1-2, with TRBD1 matching 8 bases. Trimming cost V 4 bases and J 0 bases; bases outside gene matches: 3. The CDR3 consists of 15 residues. Per the germline V gene, CDR1 is KGHDR and CDR2 is SFDVKD. The DNA of the CDR3 is TGTGCCACCAGTGACGCAGGGGGCGCTAACTATGGCTACACCTTC. This sequence encodes CATSDAGGANYGYTF.

The rearrangement joins TRBV27 to TRBJ2-5; a possible D gene is TRBD2 (6 bases). Germline loops: CDR1 MNHEY, CDR2 SMNVEV (reference sequence). V was shortened by 9 bases and J by 2 bases, with 16 bases between the two germline ends. This CDR3 has 14 residues. For the CDR3, the DNA is TGTGCCAGTAGACCGGGACTGAGGCAAGAGACCCAGTACTTC. Its translation: CASRPGLRQETQYF.

The chain carries TRBV3-1 (or the pseudogene TRBV3-2) and TRBJ2-5; 7 bases align to TRBD1. CDR1 is LGHDT, CDR2 YNNKEL, per germline (reference sequence). This CDR3 contains 12 residues. J was trimmed by 4 bases and V by 4 bases; bases with no gene match: 0. As DNA, the CDR3 is TGTGCCAGCAGCCCAGGGGGAGAGACCCAGTACTTC. This gives the protein CASSPGGETQYF.

This chain uses TRBV9 with TRBJ2-1; D is perhaps TRBD2 (5 bases). The CDR3 totals 20 residues. Trimming pared 0 bases from V and 1 base from J, leaving 23 bases between. Per the germline V gene, CDR1 is SGDLS and CDR2 is YYNGEE. CDR3 nucleotide sequence: TGTGCCAGCAGCGTAGATTTGTCGGGGAATCCAAGAAATTCCTACAATGAGCAGTTCTTC. It encodes CASSVDLSGNPRNSYNEQFF.

This chain joins TRBV5-1 and TRBJ2-3; 11 nucleotides match TRBD1. In germline, CDR1 is SGHRS, CDR2 YFSETQ. CDR3 size: 15 residues. Losses at the gene ends were 4 bases for V and 3 bases for J; bases not matched to a gene: 4. This CDR3 is CASSTGQGDTDTQYF. CDR3 coding DNA: TGCGCCAGCAGCACGGGACAGGGGGATACAGATACGCAGTATTTT. The variable domain in full, completed from reference TRBV5-1 and TRBJ2-3, reads KAGVTQTPRYLIKTRGQQVTLSCSPISGHRSVSWYQQTPGQGLQFLFEYFSETQRNKGNFPGRFSGRQFSNSRSEMNVSTLELGDSALYLCASSTGQGDTDTQYFGPGTRLTVL.

The V call is TRBV7-2, the J call TRBJ2-1, with 14 bases fitting TRBD2. This CDR3 spans 17 amino acids. From germline, CDR1 is SGHTA and CDR2 FQGNSA. With V trimmed by 5 bases and J by 9 bases, 12 bases remained unmatched. CDR3 sequence (DNA): TGTGCCAGCAGCAAGACTAATCCGGGACTAGCGGGAGTTGAGCAGTTCTTC. Encoded protein: CASSKTNPGLAGVEQFF.

The chain has TRBV2 and TRBJ1-1; 9 bases match TRBD1. Germline values: CDR1 SNHLY, CDR2 FYNNEI. V dropped 6 bases and J dropped 0; count of bases not matched to a gene: 11. The CDR3 runs to 17 residues. The CDR3 DNA reads as TGTGCCAGCAGGGGGGGACAGGGAGGATTCATGAACACTGAAGCTTTCTTT. Translated, it gives CASRGGQGGFMNTEAFF.

This chain links TRBV5-6 with TRBJ1-2, with 8 bases identical to TRBD1. This CDR3 contains 16 residues. V lost 4 bases, J lost 6 bases, and 14 bases stayed unmatched. The V gene's germline CDR1 is SGHDT and CDR2 YYEEEE. The CDR3 protein is CASSHRRGRGHDGYTF. The CDR3 coding sequence is TGTGCCAGCAGCCATCGAAGGGGCAGGGGGCACGATGGCTACACCTTC.

V and J are TRBV20-1 and TRBJ2-5; 7 nucleotides match TRBD1. V shed 3 bases, J shed 8 bases, and the junction held 15 bases outside the gene matches. Germline CDR1 DFQATT, CDR2 SNEGSKA (reference sequence). The CDR3 loop spans 15 amino acids. CDR3 sequence (DNA): TGCAGTGCTAGTCTTCCCCTTCGACAGGGTTCAACCCAGTACTTC. It yields the protein CSASLPLRQGSTQYF.

The chain couples TRBV28 to TRBJ2-1, with TRBD2 matching over 7 bases. The junction had 9 bases not matched to a gene; V was cut back by 5 bases and J by 2 bases. The CDR3 totals 16 residues. Germline CDR1 and CDR2: MDHEN and SYDVKM. The CDR3 spells CASSPSGRATYNEQFF. In DNA, the CDR3 is TGTGCCAGCAGTCCCTCTGGGAGGGCAACCTACAATGAGCAGTTCTTC. The variable domain in full, completed from reference TRBV28 and TRBJ2-1, reads DVKVTQSSRYLVKRTGEKVFLECVQDMDHENMFWYRQDPGLGLRLIYFSYDVKMKEKGDIPEGYSVSREKKERFSLILESASTNQTSMYLCASSPSGRATYNEQFFGPGTRLTVL.

This rearrangement joins TRBV30 to TRBJ1-1; possible D gene TRBD1, 6 bases. This CDR3 is built from 14 residues. Germline values: CDR1 GTSNPN, CDR2 SVGIG (reference sequence). The V gene lost 0 bases and the J gene lost 6 bases, with 14 bases spanning the gap. CDR3 residues: CAWSVLWGTSEAFF. CDR3 DNA sequence: TGTGCCTGGAGTGTTTTATGGGGGACATCTGAAGCTTTCTTT. Full variable domain (rest looked up from reference TRBV30 and TRBJ1-1): SQTIHQWPATLVQPVGSPLSLECTVEGTSNPNLYWYRQAAGRGLQLLFYSVGIGQISSEVPQNLSASRPQDRQFILSSKKLLLSDSGFYLCAWSVLWGTSEAFFGQGTRLTVV.

This sequence joins TRBV29-1 and TRBJ2-7, with TRBD2 matching over 9 bases. CDR3 length: 13 residues. Germline CDR1 is SQVTM and CDR2 is ANQGSEA. Germline trimming cut 4 bases from V and 0 bases from J; bases unmatched to any gene: 1. The CDR3 loop reads CSVVLAGSYEQYF. In DNA, the CDR3 is TGCAGCGTTGTACTAGCGGGCTCCTACGAGCAGTACTTC.

This clone has only a few counts. The genes are TRBV19 and TRBJ2-3, with TRBD2 matching 9 bases. Germline CDR1 LNHDA, CDR2 SQIVND (reference sequence). The V gene end was trimmed by 1 base and the J gene end by 5 bases; junction bases not matched to a gene: 4. The CDR3 runs 15 residues. The CDR3 bases are TGTGCCAGTAGTATAGTAGCGGGAGCGGAAGATACGCAGTATTTT. Translation: CASSIVAGAEDTQYF.